This T cell receptor (beta chain) was captured in a study of cytomegalovirus exposure and HLA in healthy donors. The germline CDR1 and CDR2 sequences are SEHNR and FQNEAQ (reference sequence). Trimming at V came to 0 bases and at J to 14 bases, leaving 5 bases not matched to a gene. The CDR3 totals 13 residues. Vbeta (60) and Jbeta (13) primers were used in the PCR. Method: immunoSEQ multiplex PCR; TCRdb's copy keeps in-frame clones and lacks some. The data contain 84,000 or so clones, roughly 80% of them singletons. The chain recombines TRBV7-9 with TRBJ2-1; 9 positions match TRBD1. The sample comprised PBMCs. This receptor was identified in a boy between 5 and 17 years old in good health and CMV-seronegative. The CDR3, as DNA: TGTGCCAGCAGCTTAGCAGTACGGGACAGGGAGTTCTTC. Translated, it gives CASSLAVRDREFF. Full variable domain (rest looked up from reference TRBV7-9 and TRBJ2-1): DTGVSQNPRHKITKRGQNVTFRCDPISEHNRLYWYRQTLGQGPEFLTYFQNEAQLEKSRLLSDRFSAERPKGSFSTLEIQRTEQGDSAMYLCASSLAVRDREFFGPGTRLTVL.